Sequencing of this TCR beta chain was carried out in a study of cytomegalovirus exposure and HLA in healthy donors. Study-level results: Analysis performed later showed TCR beta chains linked to HLA being more clonally expanded than equally common others. Accounts indicate the classifier identified cytomegalovirus status with strong specificity and sensitivity.

V trimming: 5 bases; J trimming: 0 bases; junction bases outside the gene matches: 6. The CDR3 loop spans 16 amino acids. Germline V gene sequence: CDR1 LNHDA, CDR2 SQIVND (reference sequence). As regards this clone: No antigen is known for it.

The primer mix had 60 Vbeta and 13 Jbeta primers. Sequenced by immunoSEQ multiplex PCR; TCRdb stores in-frame clones only, minus some. Of 100,000 to 130,000 clones in the sample, around 73% were seen once. The chain uses TRBV19 and TRBJ2-2; 7 nucleotides align to TRBD1. This receptor was identified in a man aged 25 to 40 in good health and CMV-seronegative. The material sequenced was PBMCs. CDR3 sequence: CASSLTGVTNTGELFF. CDR3 DNA: TGTGCCAGTAGTTTAACAGGGGTCACGAACACCGGGGAGCTGTTTTTT.